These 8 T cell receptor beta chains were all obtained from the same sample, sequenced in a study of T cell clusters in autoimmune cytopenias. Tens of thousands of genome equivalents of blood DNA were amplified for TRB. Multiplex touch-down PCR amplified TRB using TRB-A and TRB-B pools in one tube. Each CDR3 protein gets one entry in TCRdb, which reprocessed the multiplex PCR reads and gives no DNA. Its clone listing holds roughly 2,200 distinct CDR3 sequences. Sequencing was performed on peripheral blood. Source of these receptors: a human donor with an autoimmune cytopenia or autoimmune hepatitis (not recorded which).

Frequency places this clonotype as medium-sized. CDR3 sequence: CASSFGLSGQTQYF. This chain connects TRBV6-5 to TRBJ2-5; lacking DNA, the TRBD2 call made by TCRdb goes unchecked. The CDR3 is made up of 14 amino acids. Germline V gives CDR1 MNHEY, CDR2 SVGAGI.

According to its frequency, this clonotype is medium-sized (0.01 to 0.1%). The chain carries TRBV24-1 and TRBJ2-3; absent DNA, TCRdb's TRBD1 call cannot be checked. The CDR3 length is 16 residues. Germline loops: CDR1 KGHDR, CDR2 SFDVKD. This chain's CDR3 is CATSEVGQGWTDTQYF.

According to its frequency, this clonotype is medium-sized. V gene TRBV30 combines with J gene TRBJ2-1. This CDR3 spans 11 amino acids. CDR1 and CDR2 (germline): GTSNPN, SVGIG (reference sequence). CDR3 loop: CAWRIQTEQFF.

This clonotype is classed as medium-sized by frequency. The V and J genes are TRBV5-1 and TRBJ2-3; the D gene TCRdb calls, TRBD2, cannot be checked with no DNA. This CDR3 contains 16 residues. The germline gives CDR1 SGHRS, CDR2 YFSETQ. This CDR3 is CASSLASGSLADTQYF.

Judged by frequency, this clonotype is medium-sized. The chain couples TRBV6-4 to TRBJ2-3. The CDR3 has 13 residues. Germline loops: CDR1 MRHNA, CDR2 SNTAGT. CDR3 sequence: CASSNRAEDTQYF.

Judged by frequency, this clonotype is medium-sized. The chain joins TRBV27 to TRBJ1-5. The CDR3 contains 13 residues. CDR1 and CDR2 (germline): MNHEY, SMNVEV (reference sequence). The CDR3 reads CASSEGSNQPQHF.

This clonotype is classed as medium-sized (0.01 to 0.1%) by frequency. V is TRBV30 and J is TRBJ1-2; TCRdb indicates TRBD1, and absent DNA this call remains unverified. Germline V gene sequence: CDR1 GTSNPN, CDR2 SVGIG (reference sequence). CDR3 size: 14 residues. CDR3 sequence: CAWSPGTATYGYTF. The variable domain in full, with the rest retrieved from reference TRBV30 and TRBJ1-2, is SQTIHQWPATLVQPVGSPLSLECTVEGTSNPNLYWYRQAAGRGLQLLFYSVGIGQISSEVPQNLSASRPQDRQFILSSKKLLLSDSGFYLCAWSPGTATYGYTFGSGTRLTVV.

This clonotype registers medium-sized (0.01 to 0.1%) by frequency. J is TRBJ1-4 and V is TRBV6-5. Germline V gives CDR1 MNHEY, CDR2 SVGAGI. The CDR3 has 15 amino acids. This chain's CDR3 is CASSPQASSDEKLFF.